What follows is one T cell receptor beta chain and its context. The data belong to a study of T cell changes during pregnancy in multiple sclerosis. After removal of 3 bases from V and 3 bases from J, the junction contained 7 bases not matched to a gene. CDR1 and CDR2 (germline): MNHEY, SMNVEV (reference sequence). CDR3 length: 16 amino acids. Using immunoSEQ multiplex PCR, the repertoire was profiled, and TCRdb retains in-frame clones only, with some absent. The sample carries 90,000 or so clones, 92% recorded once. The chain joins TRBV27 to TRBJ2-1, with TRBD2 matching 8 bases. This receptor was taken from a female donor with multiple sclerosis, enrolled in a pregnancy study. Sequences were derived from peripheral blood, sampled in the first trimester of pregnancy. DNA for the CDR3: TGTGCCAGCAGTTTGATAGCGGGGCCTGGCTACAATGAGCAGTTCTTC. Protein product: CASSLIAGPGYNEQFF.